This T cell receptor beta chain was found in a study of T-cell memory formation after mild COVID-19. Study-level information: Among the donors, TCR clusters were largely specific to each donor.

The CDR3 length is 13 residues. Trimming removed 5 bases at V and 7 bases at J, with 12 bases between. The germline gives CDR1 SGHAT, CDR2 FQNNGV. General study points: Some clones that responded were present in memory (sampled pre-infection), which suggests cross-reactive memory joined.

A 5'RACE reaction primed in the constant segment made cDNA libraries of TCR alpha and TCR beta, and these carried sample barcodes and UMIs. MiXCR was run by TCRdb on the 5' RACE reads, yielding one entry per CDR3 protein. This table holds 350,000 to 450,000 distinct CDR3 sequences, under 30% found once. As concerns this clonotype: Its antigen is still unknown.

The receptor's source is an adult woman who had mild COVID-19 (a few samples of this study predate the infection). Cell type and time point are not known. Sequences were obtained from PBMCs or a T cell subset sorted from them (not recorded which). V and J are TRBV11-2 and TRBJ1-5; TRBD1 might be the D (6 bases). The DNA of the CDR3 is TGTGCCAGCAGCCCGGGGGCGGCGCAGCCCCAGCATTTT. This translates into CASSPGAAQPQHF.